This passage covers 8 T cell receptor beta chains from one sample sequenced in a study of blood T cell repertoires in COVID-19. Sequenced by immunoSEQ multiplex PCR; TCRdb stores in-frame clones only, minus some. Here the sample spans roughly 160,000 clones, 80% to 90% being singletons. The sequencing sample was made of peripheral blood. The receptors originated from a man in his sixties with acute or convalescent COVID-19.

This clone was seen a single time. The rearrangement links TRBV27 to TRBJ2-3, with 9 bases aligning to TRBD2. The V segment lost 3 bases and the J segment 6 bases; nucleotides outside the gene matches: 16. The CDR3 consists of 18 residues. Germline-derived CDR1 and CDR2 are MNHEY and SMNVEV (reference sequence). CDR3 DNA: TGTGCCAGCAGTTTTCTCGGCGGGAGGGCCTCGGGGTCGGATACGCAGTATTTT. It is translated as CASSFLGGRASGSDTQYF.

The chain employs TRBV5-1 and TRBJ1-6, with D perhaps matching TRBD1 (5 bases). Trimming stripped 0 bases from V and 8 bases from J, with 12 bases between. The CDR3 length is 15 residues. Germline V gene data show CDR1 as SGHRS and CDR2 as YFSETQ. Here the CDR3 reads CASSLAMAGYSPLHF. The CDR3 nucleotides read TGCGCCAGCAGCTTGGCCATGGCAGGGTATTCACCCCTCCACTTT. Full variable domain (remainder filled in from reference TRBV5-1 and TRBJ1-6): KAGVTQTPRYLIKTRGQQVTLSCSPISGHRSVSWYQQTPGQGLQFLFEYFSETQRNKGNFPGRFSGRQFSNSRSEMNVSTLELGDSALYLCASSLAMAGYSPLHFGNGTRLTVT.

CDR3 sequence: CASSSPGQYGSPLHF. The CDR3 bases are TGTGCCAGTAGTTCCCCGGGACAGTACGGTTCACCCCTCCACTTT. This chain joins TRBV19 and TRBJ1-6; 7 nucleotides agree with TRBD1. The trim removed 5 bases at V and 9 bases at J, leaving 10 bases unmatched. Germline V lookup: CDR1 LNHDA, CDR2 SQIVND (reference sequence). This CDR3 is built from 15 residues. The variable domain in full, completed from reference TRBV19 and TRBJ1-6, reads DGGITQSPKYLFRKEGQNVTLSCEQNLNHDAMYWYRQDPGQGLRLIYYSQIVNDFQKGDIAEGYSVSREKKESFPLTVTSAQKNPTAFYLCASSSPGQYGSPLHFGNGTRLTVT.

The rearrangement joins TRBV28 to TRBJ1-1; D is uncertain. This CDR3 comprises 14 residues. The V end was cut by 2 bases, the J end by 5 bases, with 12 bases between. Germline V CDR1 and CDR2: MDHEN, SYDVKM. CDR3 amino acids: CASSLAGSRTEAFF. The CDR3, as DNA: TGTGCCAGCAGTTTAGCGGGGAGTAGGACTGAAGCTTTCTTT. The variable domain in full, completed from reference TRBV28 and TRBJ1-1, reads DVKVTQSSRYLVKRTGEKVFLECVQDMDHENMFWYRQDPGLGLRLIYFSYDVKMKEKGDIPEGYSVSREKKERFSLILESASTNQTSMYLCASSLAGSRTEAFFGQGTRLTVV.

The chain joins TRBV5-8 to TRBJ2-1; 13 nucleotides align to TRBD2. This CDR3 has 20 residues. The germline V gene has CDR1 SGHTS and CDR2 YDEGEE. Trimming took 6 bases from V and 0 from J; bases not matched to a gene: 15. DNA for the CDR3: TGTGCCAGCATGCGGACTAGCGGGAGTTTTTTGGGTAGCTCCTACAATGAGCAGTTCTTC. Translated: CASMRTSGSFLGSSYNEQFF.

J is TRBJ2-1 and V is TRBV19; 9 bases line up with TRBD2. This CDR3 is built from 14 residues. With V trimmed by 6 bases and J by 5 bases, 5 bases remained unmatched. Germline V gene lookup returns CDR1 LNHDA and CDR2 SQIVND (reference sequence). CDR3 coding DNA: TGTGCCAGTAGGCGGGGGGGGGATAACAATGAGCAGTTCTTC. Amino acid sequence: CASRRGGDNNEQFF.

The chain joins TRBV7-2 to TRBJ2-3; 10 bases map to TRBD2. Trimming took 3 bases from V and 2 from J; bases not matched to a gene: 5. Germline-derived CDR1 and CDR2 are SGHTA and FQGNSA. This CDR3 is built from 16 residues. CDR3 amino acids: CASSLRTSGLTDTQYF. CDR3 nucleotides: TGTGCCAGCAGCTTGAGGACTAGCGGACTCACAGATACGCAGTATTTT.

This CDR3 is CASSLGAGPGPGELFF. CDR3 nucleotides: TGCGCCAGCAGCTTGGGGGCTGGGCCAGGCCCCGGGGAGCTGTTTTTT. This rearrangement joins TRBV5-1 to TRBJ2-2; D remains ambiguous. Germline V gene lookup returns CDR1 SGHRS and CDR2 YFSETQ. The CDR3 has 16 amino acids. V shed 0 bases and J shed 6 bases, with 15 bases lying between them.